This T cell receptor (beta chain) originates from a study of blood T cell repertoires in COVID-19. The overall study: Samples came from the United States, Italy and Spain, spanning acute and convalescent COVID-19.

The table came from immunoSEQ multiplex PCR; TCRdb's copy has only in-frame clones and leaves some out. The table lists some 250,000 clones, around 84% of them singletons. V lost 6 bases to trimming and J lost 2 bases, with 11 bases between them. The CDR3 sequence is 13 residues long. Germline loops: CDR1 KGHSH, CDR2 LQKENI. The receptor comes from a man in his 60s with acute or convalescent COVID-19. Sequenced input: peripheral blood. J is TRBJ2-7 and V is TRBV18; tentatively, D is TRBD2 (6 bases). Written as DNA, the CDR3 is TGTGCCAGCTCGGAGGGCCTAACCTACGAGCAGTACTTC. It is translated as CASSEGLTYEQYF.